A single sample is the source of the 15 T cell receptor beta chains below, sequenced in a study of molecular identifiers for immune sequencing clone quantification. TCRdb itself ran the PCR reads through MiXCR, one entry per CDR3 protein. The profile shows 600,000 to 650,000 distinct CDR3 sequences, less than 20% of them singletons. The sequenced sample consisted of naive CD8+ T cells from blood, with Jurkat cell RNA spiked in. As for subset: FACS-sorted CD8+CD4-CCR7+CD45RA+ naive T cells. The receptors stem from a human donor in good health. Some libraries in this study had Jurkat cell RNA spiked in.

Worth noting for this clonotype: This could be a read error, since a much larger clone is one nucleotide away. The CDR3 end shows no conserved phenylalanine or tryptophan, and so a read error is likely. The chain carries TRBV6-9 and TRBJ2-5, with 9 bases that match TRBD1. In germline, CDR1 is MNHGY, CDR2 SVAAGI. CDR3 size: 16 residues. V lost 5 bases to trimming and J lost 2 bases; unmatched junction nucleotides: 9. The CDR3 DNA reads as TGTGCCAGCAGTACAGGGGGACAGGGAAGGCAAGAGACCCAGTACTCC. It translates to CASSTGGQGRQETQYS.

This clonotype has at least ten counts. The CDR3 nucleotides are TGCGCCAGCAGCCAACCAGAGCGGGGGGGCCAGAGCACAGATACGCAGTATTTT. This translates into CASSQPERGGQSTDTQYF. This chain joins TRBV4-1 and TRBJ2-3; 10 bases are shared with TRBD2. V lost 2 bases, J lost 0 bases, and 8 bases stayed unmatched. The CDR3 has 18 amino acids. In germline, CDR1 is MGHRA, CDR2 YSYEKL.

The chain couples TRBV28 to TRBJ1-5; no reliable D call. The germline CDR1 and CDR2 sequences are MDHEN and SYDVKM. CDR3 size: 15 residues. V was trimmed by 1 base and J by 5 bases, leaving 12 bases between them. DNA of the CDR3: TGTGCCAGCAGTTTATTGAGTACGGACGATCAGCCCCAGCATTTT. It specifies CASSLLSTDDQPQHF.

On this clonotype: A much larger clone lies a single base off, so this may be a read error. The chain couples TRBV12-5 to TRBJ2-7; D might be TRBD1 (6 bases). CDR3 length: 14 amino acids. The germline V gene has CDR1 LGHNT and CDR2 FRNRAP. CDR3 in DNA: TGTGCTGGTGGTCCGGGACATAACCCTCGGGAGCAGTACTTC. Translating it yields CAGGPGHNPREQYF.

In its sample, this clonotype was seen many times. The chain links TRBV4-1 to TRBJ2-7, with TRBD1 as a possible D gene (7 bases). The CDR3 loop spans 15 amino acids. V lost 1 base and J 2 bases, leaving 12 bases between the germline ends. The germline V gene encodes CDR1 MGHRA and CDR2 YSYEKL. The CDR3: CASSQGGTVAYEQYF. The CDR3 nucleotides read TGCGCCAGCAGCCAAGGCGGGACAGTAGCCTACGAGCAGTACTTC.

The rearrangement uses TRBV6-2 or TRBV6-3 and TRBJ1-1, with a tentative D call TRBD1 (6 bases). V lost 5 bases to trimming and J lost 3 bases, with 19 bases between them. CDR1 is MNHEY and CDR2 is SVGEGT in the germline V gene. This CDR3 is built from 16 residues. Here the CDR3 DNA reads TGTGCCAGCAGTCCCCTCGGGGGGCAAGGGGACACTGAAGCTTTCTTT. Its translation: CASSPLGGQGDTEAFF.

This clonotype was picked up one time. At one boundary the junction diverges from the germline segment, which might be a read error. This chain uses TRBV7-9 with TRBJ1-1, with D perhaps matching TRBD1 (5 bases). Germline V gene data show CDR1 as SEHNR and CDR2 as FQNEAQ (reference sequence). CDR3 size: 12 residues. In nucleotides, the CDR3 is TGTGCCGGCAGCTTAGAGGGGTCAGAAGCTTTCTTT. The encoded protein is CAGSLEGSEAFF.

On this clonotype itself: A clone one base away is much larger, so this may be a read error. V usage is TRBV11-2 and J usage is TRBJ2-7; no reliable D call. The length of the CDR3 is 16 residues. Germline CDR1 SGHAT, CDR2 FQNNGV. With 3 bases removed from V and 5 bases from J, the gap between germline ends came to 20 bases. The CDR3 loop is CASSFLSGVRGDEQYF. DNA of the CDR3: TGTGCCAGCAGCTTTCTTTCTGGGGTGCGCGGCGACGAGCAGTACTTC.

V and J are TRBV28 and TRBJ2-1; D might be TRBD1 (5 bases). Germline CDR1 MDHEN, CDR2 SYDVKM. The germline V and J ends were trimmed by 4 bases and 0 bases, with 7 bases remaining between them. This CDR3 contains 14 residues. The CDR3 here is CASSWQGSYNEQFF. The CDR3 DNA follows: TGTGCCAGCAGTTGGCAGGGCTCCTACAATGAGCAGTTCTTC. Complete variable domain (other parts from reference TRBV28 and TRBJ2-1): DVKVTQSSRYLVKRTGEKVFLECVQDMDHENMFWYRQDPGLGLRLIYFSYDVKMKEKGDIPEGYSVSREKKERFSLILESASTNQTSMYLCASSWQGSYNEQFFGPGTRLTVL.

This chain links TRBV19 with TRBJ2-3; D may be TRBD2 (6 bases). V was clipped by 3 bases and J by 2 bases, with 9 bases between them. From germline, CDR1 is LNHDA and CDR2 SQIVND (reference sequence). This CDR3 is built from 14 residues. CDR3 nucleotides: TGTGCCAGTAGTATTAGCGGATTCACAGATACGCAGTATTTT. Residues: CASSISGFTDTQYF.

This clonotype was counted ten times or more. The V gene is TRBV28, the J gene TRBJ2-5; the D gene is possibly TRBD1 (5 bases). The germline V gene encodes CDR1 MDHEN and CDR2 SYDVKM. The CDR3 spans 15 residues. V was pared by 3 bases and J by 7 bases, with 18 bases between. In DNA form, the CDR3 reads TGTGCCAGCAGTTTCCCCACTCAGGCCCAGGGGACCCAGTACTTC. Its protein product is CASSFPTQAQGTQYF.

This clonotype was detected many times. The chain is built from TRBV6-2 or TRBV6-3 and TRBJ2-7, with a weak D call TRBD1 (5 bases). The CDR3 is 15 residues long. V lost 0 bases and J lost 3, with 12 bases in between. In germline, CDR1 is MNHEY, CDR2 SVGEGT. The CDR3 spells CASSYSMGRVYEQYF. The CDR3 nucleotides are TGTGCCAGCAGTTACTCGATGGGGCGCGTCTACGAGCAGTACTTC.

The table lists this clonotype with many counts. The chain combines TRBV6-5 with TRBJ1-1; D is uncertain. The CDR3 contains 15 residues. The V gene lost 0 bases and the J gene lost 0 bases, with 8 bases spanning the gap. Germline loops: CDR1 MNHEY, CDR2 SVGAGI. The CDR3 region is CASSYSARLNTEAFF. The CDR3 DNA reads TGTGCCAGCAGTTACTCGGCCCGCTTGAACACTGAAGCTTTCTTT.

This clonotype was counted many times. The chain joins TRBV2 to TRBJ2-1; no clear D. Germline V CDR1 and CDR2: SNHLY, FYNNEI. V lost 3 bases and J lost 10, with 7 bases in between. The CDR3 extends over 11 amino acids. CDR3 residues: CASSEGPEQFF. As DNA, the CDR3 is TGTGCCAGCAGTGAGGGCCCCGAGCAGTTCTTC.

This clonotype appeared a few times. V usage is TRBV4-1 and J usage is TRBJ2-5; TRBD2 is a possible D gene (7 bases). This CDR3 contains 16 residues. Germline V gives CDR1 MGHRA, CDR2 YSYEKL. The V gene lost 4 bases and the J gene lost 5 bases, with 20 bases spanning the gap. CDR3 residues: CASSRGGQGKSETQYF. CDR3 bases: TGCGCCAGCAGCCGCGGGGGCCAAGGGAAGTCGGAGACCCAGTACTTC.